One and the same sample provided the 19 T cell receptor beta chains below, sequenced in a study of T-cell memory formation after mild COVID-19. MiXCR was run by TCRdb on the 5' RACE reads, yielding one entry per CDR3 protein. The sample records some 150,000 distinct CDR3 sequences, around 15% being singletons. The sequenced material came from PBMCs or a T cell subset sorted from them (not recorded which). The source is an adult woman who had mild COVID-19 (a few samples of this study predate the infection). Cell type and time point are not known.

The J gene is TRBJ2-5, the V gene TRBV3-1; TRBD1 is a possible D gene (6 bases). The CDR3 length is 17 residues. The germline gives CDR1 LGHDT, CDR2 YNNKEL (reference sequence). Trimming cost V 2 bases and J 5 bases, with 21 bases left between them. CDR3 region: CASSQSLGARGGETQYF. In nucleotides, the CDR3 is TGTGCCAGCAGCCAATCCCTGGGGGCCCGTGGGGGTGAGACCCAGTACTTC.

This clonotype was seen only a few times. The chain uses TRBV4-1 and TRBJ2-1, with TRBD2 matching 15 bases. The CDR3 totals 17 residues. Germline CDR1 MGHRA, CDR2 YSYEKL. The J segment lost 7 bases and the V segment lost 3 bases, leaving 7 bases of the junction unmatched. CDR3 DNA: TGCGCCAGCAGCCACGGGACTAGCGGGGGGCCGAGAAATGAGCAGTTCTTC. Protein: CASSHGTSGGPRNEQFF.

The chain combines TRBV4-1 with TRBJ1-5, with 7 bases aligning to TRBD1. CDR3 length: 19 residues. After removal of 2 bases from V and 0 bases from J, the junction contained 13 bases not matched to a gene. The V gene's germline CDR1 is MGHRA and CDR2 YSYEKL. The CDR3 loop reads CASSQPLGTAPYSNQPQHF. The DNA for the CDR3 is TGCGCCAGCAGCCAACCCCTCGGGACAGCACCTTATAGCAATCAGCCCCAGCATTTT.

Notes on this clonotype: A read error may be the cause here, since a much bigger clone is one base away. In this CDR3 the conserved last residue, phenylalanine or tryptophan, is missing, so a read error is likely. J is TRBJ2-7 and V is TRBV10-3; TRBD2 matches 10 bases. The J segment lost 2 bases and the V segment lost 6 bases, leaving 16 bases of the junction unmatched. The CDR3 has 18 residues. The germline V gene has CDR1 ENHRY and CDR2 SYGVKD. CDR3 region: CAISLSSGTSDRTYEQYL. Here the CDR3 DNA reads TGTGCCATCAGCCTGTCCTCCGGGACTAGCGATCGAACCTACGAGCAGTACCTC.

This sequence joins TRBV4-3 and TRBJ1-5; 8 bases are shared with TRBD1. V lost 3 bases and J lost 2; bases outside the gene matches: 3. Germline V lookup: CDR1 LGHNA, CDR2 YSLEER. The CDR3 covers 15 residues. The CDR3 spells CASSHGTGGNQPQHF. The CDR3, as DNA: TGCGCCAGCAGCCATGGGACAGGAGGCAATCAGCCCCAGCATTTT.

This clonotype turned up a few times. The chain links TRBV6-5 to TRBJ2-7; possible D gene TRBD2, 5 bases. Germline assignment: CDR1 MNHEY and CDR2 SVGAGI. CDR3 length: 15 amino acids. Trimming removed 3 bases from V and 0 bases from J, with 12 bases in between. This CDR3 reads CASSYSALSSYEQYF. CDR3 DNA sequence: TGTGCCAGCAGTTATAGCGCTCTCAGCTCCTACGAGCAGTACTTC.

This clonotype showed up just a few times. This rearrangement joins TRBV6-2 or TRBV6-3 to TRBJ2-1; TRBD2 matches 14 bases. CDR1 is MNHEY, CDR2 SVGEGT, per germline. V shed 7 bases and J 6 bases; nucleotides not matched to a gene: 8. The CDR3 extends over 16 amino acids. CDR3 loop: CASINRGTSGSNEQFF. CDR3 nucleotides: TGTGCCAGCATCAACAGAGGGACTAGCGGGAGCAATGAGCAGTTCTTC.

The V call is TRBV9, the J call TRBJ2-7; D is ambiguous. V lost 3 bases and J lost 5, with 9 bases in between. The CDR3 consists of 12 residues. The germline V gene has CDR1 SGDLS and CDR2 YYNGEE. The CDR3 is CASSEGLDEQYF. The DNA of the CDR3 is TGTGCCAGCAGCGAAGGTTTGGACGAGCAGTACTTC.

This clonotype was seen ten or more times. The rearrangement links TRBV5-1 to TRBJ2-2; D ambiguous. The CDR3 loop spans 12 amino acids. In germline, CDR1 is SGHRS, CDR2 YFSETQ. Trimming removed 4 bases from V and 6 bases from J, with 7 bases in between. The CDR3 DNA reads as TGCGCCAGCAGCCTTGACTCCGGGGAGCTGTTTTTT. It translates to CASSLDSGELFF.

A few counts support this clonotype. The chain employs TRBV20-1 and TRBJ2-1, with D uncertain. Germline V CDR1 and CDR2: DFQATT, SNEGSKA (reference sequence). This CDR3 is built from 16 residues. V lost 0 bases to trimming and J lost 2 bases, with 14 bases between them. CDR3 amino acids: CSARDAASGAYNEQFF. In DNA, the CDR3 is TGCAGTGCTAGAGACGCGGCGTCTGGGGCCTACAATGAGCAGTTCTTC.

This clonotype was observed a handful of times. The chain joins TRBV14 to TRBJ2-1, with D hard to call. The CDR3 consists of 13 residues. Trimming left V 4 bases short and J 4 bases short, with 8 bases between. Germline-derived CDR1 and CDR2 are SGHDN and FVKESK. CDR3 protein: CASSRGRYNEQFF. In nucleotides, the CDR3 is TGTGCCAGCAGCCGTGGGCGGTACAATGAGCAGTTCTTC.

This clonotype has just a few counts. In DNA, the CDR3 is TGTGCCAGCAGCTTTGGAGTCGGGGGGCGCCCCGATGAGCAGTTCTTC. Protein product: CASSFGVGGRPDEQFF. This chain joins TRBV5-5 and TRBJ2-1; D may be TRBD2 (7 bases). CDR3 length: 16 residues. Germline V CDR1 and CDR2: SGHKS, YYEKEE (reference sequence). The ends were cut back, 2 bases at V and 8 bases at J, with 20 bases in the middle.

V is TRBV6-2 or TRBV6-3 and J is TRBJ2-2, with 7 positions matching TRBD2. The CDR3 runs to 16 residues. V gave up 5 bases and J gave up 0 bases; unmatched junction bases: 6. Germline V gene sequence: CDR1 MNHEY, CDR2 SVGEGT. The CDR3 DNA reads TGTGCCAGCAGTCCCTGGGGGGGTGCGAACACCGGGGAGCTGTTTTTT. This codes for CASSPWGGANTGELFF.

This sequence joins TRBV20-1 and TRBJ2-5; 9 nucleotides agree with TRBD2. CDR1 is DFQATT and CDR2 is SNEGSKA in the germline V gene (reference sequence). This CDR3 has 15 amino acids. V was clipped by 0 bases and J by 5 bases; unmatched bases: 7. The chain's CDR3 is CSARDSAGGLETQYF. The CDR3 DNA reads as TGCAGTGCTAGAGATAGCGCGGGGGGGCTTGAGACCCAGTACTTC.

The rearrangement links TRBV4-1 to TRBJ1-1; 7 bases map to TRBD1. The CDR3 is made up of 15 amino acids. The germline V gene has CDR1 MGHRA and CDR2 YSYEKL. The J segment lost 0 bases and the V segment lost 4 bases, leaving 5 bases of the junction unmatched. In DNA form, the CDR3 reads TGCGCCAGCAGCCCGGGACAGCTATTGAACACTGAAGCTTTCTTT. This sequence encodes CASSPGQLLNTEAFF.

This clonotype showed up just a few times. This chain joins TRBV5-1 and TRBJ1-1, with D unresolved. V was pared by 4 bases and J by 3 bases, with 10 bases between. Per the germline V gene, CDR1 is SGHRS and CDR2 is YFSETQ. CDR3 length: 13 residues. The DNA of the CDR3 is TGCGCCAGCAGCCCTGTTGGGGACACTGAAGCTTTCTTT. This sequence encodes CASSPVGDTEAFF.

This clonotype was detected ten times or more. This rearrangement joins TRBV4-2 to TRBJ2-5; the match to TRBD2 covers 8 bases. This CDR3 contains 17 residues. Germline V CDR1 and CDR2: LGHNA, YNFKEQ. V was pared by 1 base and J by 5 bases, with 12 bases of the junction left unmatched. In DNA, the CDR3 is TGTGCCAGCAGCCAAGGAGGGACGGGAGGGGGTTCGGAGACCCAGTACTTC. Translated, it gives CASSQGGTGGGSETQYF.

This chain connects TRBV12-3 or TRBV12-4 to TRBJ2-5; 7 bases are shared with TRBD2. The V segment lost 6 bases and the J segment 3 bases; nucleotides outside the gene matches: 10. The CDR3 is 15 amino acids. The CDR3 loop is CASSPRLAQKETQYF. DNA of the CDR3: TGTGCCAGCAGCCCGAGACTAGCCCAAAAAGAGACCCAGTACTTC.

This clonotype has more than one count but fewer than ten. The CDR3 nucleotides read TGTGCCACCCTTCCTTGGGTCGGGAGCACTGAAGCTTTCTTT. Encoded protein: CATLPWVGSTEAFF. This sequence joins TRBV2 and TRBJ1-1; the D is unclear. The CDR3 is 14 amino acids. Germline V CDR1 and CDR2: SNHLY, FYNNEI. Trimming removed 10 bases at V and 4 bases at J, with 19 bases between.